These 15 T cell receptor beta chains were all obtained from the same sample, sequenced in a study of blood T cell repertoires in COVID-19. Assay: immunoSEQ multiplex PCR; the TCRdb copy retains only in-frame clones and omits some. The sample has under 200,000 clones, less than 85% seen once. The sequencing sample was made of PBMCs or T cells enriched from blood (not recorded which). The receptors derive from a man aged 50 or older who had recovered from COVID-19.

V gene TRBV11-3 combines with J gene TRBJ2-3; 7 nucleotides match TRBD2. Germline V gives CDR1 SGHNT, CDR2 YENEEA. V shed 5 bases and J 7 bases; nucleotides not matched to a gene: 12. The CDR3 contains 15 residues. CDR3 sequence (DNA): TGTGCCAGCAGCGGACCGACTGGGGGGGGACATACGCAGTATTTT. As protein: CASSGPTGGGHTQYF.

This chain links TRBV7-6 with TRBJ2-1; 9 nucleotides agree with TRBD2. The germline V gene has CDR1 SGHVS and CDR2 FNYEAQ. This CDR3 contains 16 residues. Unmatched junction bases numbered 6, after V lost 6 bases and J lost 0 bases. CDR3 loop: CASSPYSGGSYNEQFF. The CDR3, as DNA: TGTGCCAGCAGTCCCTATAGCGGGGGCTCCTACAATGAGCAGTTCTTC.

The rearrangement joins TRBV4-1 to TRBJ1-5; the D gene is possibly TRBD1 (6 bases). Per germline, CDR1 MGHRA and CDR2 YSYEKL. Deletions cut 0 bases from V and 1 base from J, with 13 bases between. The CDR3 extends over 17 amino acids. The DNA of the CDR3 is TGCGCCAGCAGCCAAGAATCGGGTAGGGGGAGCAATCAGCCCCAGCATTTT. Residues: CASSQESGRGSNQPQHF.

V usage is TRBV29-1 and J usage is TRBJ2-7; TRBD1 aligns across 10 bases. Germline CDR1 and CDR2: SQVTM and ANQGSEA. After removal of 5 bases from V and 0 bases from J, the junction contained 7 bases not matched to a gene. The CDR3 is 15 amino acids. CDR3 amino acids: CSVLRGTGDSYEQYF. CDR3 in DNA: TGCAGCGTTTTAAGGGGGACAGGGGACTCCTACGAGCAGTACTTC.

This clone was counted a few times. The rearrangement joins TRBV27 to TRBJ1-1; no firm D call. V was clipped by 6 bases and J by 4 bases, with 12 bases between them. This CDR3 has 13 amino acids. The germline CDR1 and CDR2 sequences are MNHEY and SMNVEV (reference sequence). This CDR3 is CASSPRSVTEAFF. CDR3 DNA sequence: TGTGCCAGCAGCCCGCGGAGCGTCACTGAAGCTTTCTTT.

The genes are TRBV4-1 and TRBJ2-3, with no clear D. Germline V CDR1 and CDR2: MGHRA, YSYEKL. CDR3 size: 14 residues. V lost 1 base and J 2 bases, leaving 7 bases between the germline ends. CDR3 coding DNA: TGCGCCAGCAGCCAAGCCACAAACACAGATACGCAGTATTTT. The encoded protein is CASSQATNTDTQYF.

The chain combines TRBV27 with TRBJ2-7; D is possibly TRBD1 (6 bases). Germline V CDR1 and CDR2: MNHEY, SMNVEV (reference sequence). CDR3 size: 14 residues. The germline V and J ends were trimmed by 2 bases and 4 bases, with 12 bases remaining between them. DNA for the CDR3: TGTGCCAGCAGTTTAAAGGCAGGGGTTTACGAGCAGTACTTC. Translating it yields CASSLKAGVYEQYF.

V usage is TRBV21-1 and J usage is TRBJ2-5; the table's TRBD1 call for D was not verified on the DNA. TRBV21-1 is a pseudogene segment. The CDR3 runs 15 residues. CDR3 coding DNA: TGTGCCAGCAGCTACCAACGACAGTTCCAAGAGACCCAGTACTTC. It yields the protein CASSYQRQFQETQYF.

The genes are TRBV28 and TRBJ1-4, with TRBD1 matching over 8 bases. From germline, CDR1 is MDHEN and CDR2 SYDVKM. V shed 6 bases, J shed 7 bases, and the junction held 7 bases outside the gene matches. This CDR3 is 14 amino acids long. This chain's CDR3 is CASRLGTGSEKLFF. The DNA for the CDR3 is TGTGCCAGCAGACTAGGGACAGGTAGTGAAAAACTGTTTTTT.

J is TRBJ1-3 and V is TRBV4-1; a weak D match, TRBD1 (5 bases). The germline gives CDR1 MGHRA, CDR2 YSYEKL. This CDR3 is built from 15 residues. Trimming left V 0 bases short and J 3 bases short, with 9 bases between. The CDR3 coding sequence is TGCGCCAGCAGCCAAGATCCGCAGGGTGGAAACACCATATATTTT. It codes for CASSQDPQGGNTIYF.

The DNA for the CDR3 is TGCGCCAGCAGCCAGACAGGGACGAACACCGGGGAGCTGTTTTTT. Amino acid sequence: CASSQTGTNTGELFF. The chain is built from TRBV4-1 and TRBJ2-2, with 7 bases lining up with TRBD1. Germline V gene lookup returns CDR1 MGHRA and CDR2 YSYEKL. The V segment lost 3 bases and the J segment 0 bases; nucleotides outside the gene matches: 1. The CDR3 length is 15 residues.

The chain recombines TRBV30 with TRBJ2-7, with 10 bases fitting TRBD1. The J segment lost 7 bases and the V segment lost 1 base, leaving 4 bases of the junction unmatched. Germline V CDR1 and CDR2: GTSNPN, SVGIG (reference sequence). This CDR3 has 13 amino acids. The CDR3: CAWSGQGAWEQYF. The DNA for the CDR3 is TGTGCCTGGAGTGGACAGGGGGCATGGGAGCAGTACTTC.

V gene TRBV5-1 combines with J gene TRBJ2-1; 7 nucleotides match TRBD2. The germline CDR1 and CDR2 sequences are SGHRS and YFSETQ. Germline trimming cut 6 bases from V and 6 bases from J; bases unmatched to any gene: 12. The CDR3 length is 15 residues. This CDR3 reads CASNPGWGGGNEQFF. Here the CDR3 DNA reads TGCGCCAGCAACCCCGGGTGGGGGGGAGGCAATGAGCAGTTCTTC.

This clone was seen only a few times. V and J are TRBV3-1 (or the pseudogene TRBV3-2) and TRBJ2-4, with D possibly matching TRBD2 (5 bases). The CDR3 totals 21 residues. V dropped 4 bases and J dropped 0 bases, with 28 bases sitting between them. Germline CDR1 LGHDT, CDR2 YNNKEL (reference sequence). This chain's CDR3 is CASSPRGNVSTPALAKNIQYF. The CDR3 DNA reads TGTGCCAGCAGCCCAAGAGGGAACGTTTCGACCCCCGCCTTAGCCAAAAACATTCAGTACTTC.

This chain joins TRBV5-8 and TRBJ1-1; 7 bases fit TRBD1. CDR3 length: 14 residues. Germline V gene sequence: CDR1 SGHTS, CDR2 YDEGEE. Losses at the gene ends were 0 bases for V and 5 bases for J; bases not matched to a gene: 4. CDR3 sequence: CASSLDRGRTEAFF. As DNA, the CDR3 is TGTGCCAGCAGCTTGGACAGGGGTCGGACTGAAGCTTTCTTT.